The entry below describes one T cell receptor beta chain. The sample comes from a study of blood T cell repertoires in COVID-19. At the level of the study: Sources were T cells, B-cell-depleted T cells, or PBMCs; the material itself was cDNA or gDNA.

In germline, CDR1 is SGHTS, CDR2 YDEGEE. The V and J ends lost 4 bases and 7 bases respectively, with 8 bases between them. The CDR3 has 11 amino acids. Assay used: immunoSEQ multiplex PCR; TCRdb lists only in-frame clones, some missing. The table lists hundreds of thousands of clones, around 87% of them singletons. The sequence came from a woman between 35 and 50 years old who had recovered from COVID-19. Sequenced: peripheral blood. The chain has TRBV5-8 and TRBJ1-1, with D tentatively TRBD1 (5 bases). CDR3 in amino acids: CASSKGIEAFF. CDR3 nucleotide sequence: TGTGCCAGCAGCAAGGGGATTGAAGCTTTCTTT.